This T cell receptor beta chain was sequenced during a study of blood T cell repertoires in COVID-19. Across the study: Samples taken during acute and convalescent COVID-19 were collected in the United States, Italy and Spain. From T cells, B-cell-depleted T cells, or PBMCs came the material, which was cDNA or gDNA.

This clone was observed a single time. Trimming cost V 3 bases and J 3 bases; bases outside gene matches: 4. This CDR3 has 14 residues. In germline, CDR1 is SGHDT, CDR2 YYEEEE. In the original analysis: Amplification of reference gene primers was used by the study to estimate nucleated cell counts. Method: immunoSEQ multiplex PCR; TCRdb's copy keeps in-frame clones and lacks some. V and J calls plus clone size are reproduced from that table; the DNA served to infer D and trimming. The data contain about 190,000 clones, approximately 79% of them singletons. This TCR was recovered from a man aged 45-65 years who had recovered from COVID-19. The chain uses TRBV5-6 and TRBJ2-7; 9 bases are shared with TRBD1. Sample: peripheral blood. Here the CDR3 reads CASSSGTGIYEQYF. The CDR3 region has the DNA TGTGCCAGCAGCTCCGGGACAGGGATCTACGAGCAGTACTTC.